This T cell receptor (beta chain) stems from a study of blood T cell repertoires in COVID-19. This clone was detected only a few times. Profiled with immunoSEQ multiplex PCR; TCRdb holds only in-frame clones, not every one. The table shows about 140,000 clones, with roughly 80% occurring only once. The germline CDR1 and CDR2 sequences are SGHTA and FQGNSA. The CDR3 has 16 amino acids. J was trimmed by 3 bases and V by 5 bases; bases with no gene match: 9. The receptor was derived from a man aged 35-49 years with acute COVID-19. The sample comprised PBMCs or T cells enriched from blood (not recorded which). The chain links TRBV7-2 to TRBJ1-2, with TRBD1 matching over 10 bases. CDR3 DNA sequence: TGTGCCAGCAGCCCAGCCCGGGACAGGGGTTACTATGGCTACACCTTC. This translates into CASSPARDRGYYGYTF.